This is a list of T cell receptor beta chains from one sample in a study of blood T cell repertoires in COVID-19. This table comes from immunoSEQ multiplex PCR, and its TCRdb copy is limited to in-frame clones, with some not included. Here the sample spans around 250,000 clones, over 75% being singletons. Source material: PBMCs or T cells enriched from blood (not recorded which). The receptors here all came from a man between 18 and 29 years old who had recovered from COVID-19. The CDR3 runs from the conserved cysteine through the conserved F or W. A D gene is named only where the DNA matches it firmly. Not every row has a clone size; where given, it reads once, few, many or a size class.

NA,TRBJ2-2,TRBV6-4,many,TGTGCCAGCAGTGCGGGAGACACCGGGGAGCTGTTTTTT,CASSAGDTGELFF
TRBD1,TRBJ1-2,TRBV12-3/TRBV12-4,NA,TGTGCCAGCAGCTGGGACAGCAAATCGGGCTACACCTTC,CASSWDSKSGYTF
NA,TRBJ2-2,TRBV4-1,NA,TGCGCCAGCAGCCTGGCCGGTGTCAGGTCGCAGCGGGAGCTGTTTTTT,CASSLAGVRSQRELFF
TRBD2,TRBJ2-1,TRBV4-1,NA,TGCGCCAGCAGTCAACTTAGCGGGGGTCTTTACAATGAGCAGTTCTTC,CASSQLSGGLYNEQFF
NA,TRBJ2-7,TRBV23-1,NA,TGCGCCAGCAGTCACCCCTTTCCTTTTACAGGGTGGGTGACCTACGAGCAGTACTTC,CASSHPFPFTGWVTYEQYF
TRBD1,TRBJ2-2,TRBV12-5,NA,TGTGCTAGTGCTCTGGGACAGGGAGACACCGGGGAGCTGTTTTTT,CASALGQGDTGELFF
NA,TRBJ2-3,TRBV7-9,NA,TGTGCCAGCAGCTTTGGGACACACACAGATACGCAGTATTTT,CASSFGTHTDTQYF
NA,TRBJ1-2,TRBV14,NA,TGTGCCAGCAGCCAAGTGGGGGCTGGCTATGGCTACACCTTC,CASSQVGAGYGYTF
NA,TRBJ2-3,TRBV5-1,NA,TGCGCCAGCAGCTTGGTGGCGGGAACAGATACGCAGTATTTT,CASSLVAGTDTQYF
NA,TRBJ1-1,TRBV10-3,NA,TGTGCCATCAGTCGGATCCGACAGCGTGATAACACTGAAGCTTTCTTT,CAISRIRQRDNTEAFF
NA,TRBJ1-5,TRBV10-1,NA,TGCGCCAGCAGCGCGAACCCGGGGCAGCCCCAGCATTTT,CASSANPGQPQHF
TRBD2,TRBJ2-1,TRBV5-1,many,TGCGCCAGCAGCTTGGGGTCGACACTAGCGGGGAACAATGAGCAGTTCTTC,CASSLGSTLAGNNEQFF
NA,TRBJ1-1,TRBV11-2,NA,TGTGCCAGCAGCTTACAACTCACTGAAGCTTTCTTT,CASSLQLTEAFF
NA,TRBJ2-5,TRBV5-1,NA,TGCGCCAGTTCCGAGCCGACGGACAGTGGGGACCAAGAGACCCAGTACTTC,CASSEPTDSGDQETQYF
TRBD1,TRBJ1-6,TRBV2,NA,TGTGCCAGCACCCCCGGGACAGCTAATTCACCCCTCCACTTT,CASTPGTANSPLHF
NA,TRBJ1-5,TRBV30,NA,TGTGCCTGGAACCGGGACACCCTCGATCAGCCCCAGCATTTT,CAWNRDTLDQPQHF
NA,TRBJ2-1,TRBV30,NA,TGTGCCTGGAGCTTTGGGCTGTATCTGTTCTTC,CAWSFGLYLFF
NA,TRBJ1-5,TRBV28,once,TGTGCCAGCAGCCAAGGACAAATCAATCAGCCCCAGCATTTT,CASSQGQINQPQHF
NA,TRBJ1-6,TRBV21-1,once,TGTGCCAGCACCCAAGGGGATAATTCACCCCTCCACTTT,CASTQGDNSPLHF
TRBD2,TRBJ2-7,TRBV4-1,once,TGCGCCAGCAGCCAAGGGCGGGAGACGTCCTACGAGCAGTACTTC,CASSQGRETSYEQYF
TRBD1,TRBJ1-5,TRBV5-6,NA,TGTGCCAGCAGCTTGGCAGGGGGTCAGCCCCAGCATTTT,CASSLAGGQPQHF
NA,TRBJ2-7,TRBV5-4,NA,TGTGCCAGCAGCCCCGCCCCCCGGTCTTACGAGCAGTACTTC,CASSPAPRSYEQYF
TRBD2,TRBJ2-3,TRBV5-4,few,TGTGCCAGCAGCTTAGCGGGGGCCACAGATACGCAGTATTTT,CASSLAGATDTQYF
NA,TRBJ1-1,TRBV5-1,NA,TGCGCCAGCAGCCCACAGGGATCGAACACTGAAGCTTTCTTT,CASSPQGSNTEAFF
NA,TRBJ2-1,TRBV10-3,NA,TGTGCCATCAGTGAGTCTACATCTAGCTCCTACAATGAGCAGTTCTTC,CAISESTSSSYNEQFF
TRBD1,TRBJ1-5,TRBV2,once,TGTGCCAGCAGTTTCGACAGGGGGCTCGGACAGCCCCAGCATTTT,CASSFDRGLGQPQHF
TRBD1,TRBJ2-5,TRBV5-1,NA,TGCGCCAGCAGCCTAATCCGGACAGGGGAGACCCAGTACTTC,CASSLIRTGETQYF
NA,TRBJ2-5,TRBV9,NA,TGTGCCAGCAGCGTAGTCGTCGGGGGAGGGACCCAGTACTTC,CASSVVVGGGTQYF
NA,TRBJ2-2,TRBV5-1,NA,TGCGCCAGCAGCTTGGTTCTGCGGGGAGGAGGCGGGGAGCTGTTTTTT,CASSLVLRGGGGELFF
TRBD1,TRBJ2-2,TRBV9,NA,TGTGCCAGCAGCCAGACCCCCGGGACAGGGGTTAACGGGGAGCTGTTTTTT,CASSQTPGTGVNGELFF
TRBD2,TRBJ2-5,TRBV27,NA,TGTGCCAGCAGTTTATCGGCTAGCGGGGGGCGAGAGACCCAGTACTTC,CASSLSASGGRETQYF
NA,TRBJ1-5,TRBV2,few,TGTGCCAGCAGTGAAAGGGTGGGCACGGCGGGGTCTCGGCCCCAGCATTTT,CASSERVGTAGSRPQHF
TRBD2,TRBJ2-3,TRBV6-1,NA,TGTGCCAGCAGTGAGTACCAGCGGGGGGCTGATACGCAGTATTTT,CASSEYQRGADTQYF
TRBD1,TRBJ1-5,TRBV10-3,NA,TGTGCCAGCCAGGGGGATGGCAATCAGCCCCAGCATTTT,CASQGDGNQPQHF
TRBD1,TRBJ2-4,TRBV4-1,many,TGCGCCAGCAGCTCCGACAGGGACCTTGAGAACATTCAGTACTTC,CASSSDRDLENIQYF
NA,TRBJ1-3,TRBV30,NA,TGTGCCTGGTCGACAGGCTCTGGAAACACCATATATTTT,CAWSTGSGNTIYF
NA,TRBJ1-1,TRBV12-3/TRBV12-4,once,TGTGCCAGCAGCGACAGGAAGAACACTGAAGCTTTCTTT,CASSDRKNTEAFF
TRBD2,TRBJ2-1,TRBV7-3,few,TGTGCCAGCAGCTTATCCGGGACTAGCGGGAGGGAGCAGTTCTTC,CASSLSGTSGREQFF
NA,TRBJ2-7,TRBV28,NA,TGTGCCAGCAGTTTACCGGGACACGGGGCCTACGAGCAGTACTTC,CASSLPGHGAYEQYF
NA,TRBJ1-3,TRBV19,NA,TGTGCCAGTAGTATTGGAGACACCATATATTTT,CASSIGDTIYF
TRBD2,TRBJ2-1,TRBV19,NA,TGTGCCAGTAGTATACGCCGAGGGGGGACTAGGACCGACAATGAGCAGTTCTTC,CASSIRRGGTRTDNEQFF
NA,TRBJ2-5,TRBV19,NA,TGTGCCAGTAGTATGGGAGCCCAAGAGACCCAGTACTTC,CASSMGAQETQYF
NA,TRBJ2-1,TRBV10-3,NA,TGTGCCATCAGTGAGGAGCGGAATGAGCAGTTCTTC,CAISEERNEQFF
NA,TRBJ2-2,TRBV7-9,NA,TGTGCCAGCAGCTTAGCGACGGGCAGGGAGAACACCGGGGAGCTGTTTTTT,CASSLATGRENTGELFF
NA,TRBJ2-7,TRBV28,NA,TGTGCCAGCAGCACCCCCGGCGGGGTCTCCTACGAGCAGTACTTC,CASSTPGGVSYEQYF
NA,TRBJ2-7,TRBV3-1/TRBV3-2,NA,TGTGCCAGCAGCCTCGGGACACAAACCTACGAGCAGTACTTC,CASSLGTQTYEQYF
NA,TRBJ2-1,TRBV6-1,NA,TGTGCCAGCAGTGAGACTGGAACCTACAATGAGCAGTTCTTC,CASSETGTYNEQFF
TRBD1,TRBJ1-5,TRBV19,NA,TGTGCCAGTAGTAGGGGACAGGGAAATCAGCCCCAGCATTTT,CASSRGQGNQPQHF